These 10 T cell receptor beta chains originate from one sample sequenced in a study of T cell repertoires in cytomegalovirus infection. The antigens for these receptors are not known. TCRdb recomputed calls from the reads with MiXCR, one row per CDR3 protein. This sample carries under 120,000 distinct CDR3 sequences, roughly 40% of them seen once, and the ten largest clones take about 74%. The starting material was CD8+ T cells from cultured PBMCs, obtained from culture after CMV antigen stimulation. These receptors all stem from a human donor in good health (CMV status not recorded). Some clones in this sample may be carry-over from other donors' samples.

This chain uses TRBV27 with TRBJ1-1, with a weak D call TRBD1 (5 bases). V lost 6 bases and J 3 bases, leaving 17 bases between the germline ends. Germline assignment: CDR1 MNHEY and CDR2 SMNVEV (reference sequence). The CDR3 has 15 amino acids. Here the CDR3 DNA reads TGTGCCAGCAGCCGCATCCGGGGGTGGGACACTGAAGCTTTCTTT. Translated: CASSRIRGWDTEAFF.

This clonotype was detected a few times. The CDR3 protein is CASSLPGGVGETQYF. For the CDR3, the DNA is TGTGCCAGCAGCCTCCCGGGAGGGGTAGGGGAGACCCAGTACTTC. The chain has TRBV7-2 and TRBJ2-5; 8 positions agree with TRBD2. The CDR3 length is 15 residues. Germline V gene lookup returns CDR1 SGHTA and CDR2 FQGNSA. V was clipped by 5 bases and J by 5 bases; unmatched bases: 10.

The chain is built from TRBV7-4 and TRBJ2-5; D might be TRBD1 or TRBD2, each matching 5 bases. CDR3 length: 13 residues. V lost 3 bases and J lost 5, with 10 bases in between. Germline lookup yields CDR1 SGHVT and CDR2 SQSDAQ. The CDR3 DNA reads TGTGCCAGCAGCTTGAGGGGTCCGGAGACCCAGTACTTC. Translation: CASSLRGPETQYF.

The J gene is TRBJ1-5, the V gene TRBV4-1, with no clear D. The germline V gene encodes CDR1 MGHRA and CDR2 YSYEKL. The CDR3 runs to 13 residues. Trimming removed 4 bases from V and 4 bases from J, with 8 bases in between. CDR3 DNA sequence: TGCGCCAGCAGCCCGACCCAAAATCAGCCCCAGCATTTT. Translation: CASSPTQNQPQHF.

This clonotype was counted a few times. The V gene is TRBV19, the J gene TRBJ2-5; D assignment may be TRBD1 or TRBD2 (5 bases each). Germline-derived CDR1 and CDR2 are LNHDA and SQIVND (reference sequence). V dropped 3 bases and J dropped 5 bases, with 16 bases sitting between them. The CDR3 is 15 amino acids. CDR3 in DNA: TGTGCCAGTAGTATCCGGCAGGGACGAACTGAGACCCAGTACTTC. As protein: CASSIRQGRTETQYF.

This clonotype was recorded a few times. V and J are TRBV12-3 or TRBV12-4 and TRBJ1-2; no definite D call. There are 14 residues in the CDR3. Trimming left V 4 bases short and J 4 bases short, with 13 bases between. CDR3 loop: CASSSFDIVYGYTF. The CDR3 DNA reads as TGTGCCAGCAGTTCATTCGACATCGTCTATGGCTACACCTTC.

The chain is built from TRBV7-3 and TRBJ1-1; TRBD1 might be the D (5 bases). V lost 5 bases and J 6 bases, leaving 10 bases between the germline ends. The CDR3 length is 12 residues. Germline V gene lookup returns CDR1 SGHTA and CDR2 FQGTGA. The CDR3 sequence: CASSSTGAEAFF. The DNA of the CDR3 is TGTGCCAGCAGCAGTACAGGTGCTGAAGCTTTCTTT.

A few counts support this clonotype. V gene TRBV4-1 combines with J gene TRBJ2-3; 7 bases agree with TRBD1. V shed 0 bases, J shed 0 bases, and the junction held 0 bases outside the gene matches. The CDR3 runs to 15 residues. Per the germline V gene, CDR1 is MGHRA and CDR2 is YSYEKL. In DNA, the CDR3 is TGCGCCAGCAGCCAAGAGGACAGGAGCACAGATACGCAGTATTTT. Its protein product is CASSQEDRSTDTQYF.

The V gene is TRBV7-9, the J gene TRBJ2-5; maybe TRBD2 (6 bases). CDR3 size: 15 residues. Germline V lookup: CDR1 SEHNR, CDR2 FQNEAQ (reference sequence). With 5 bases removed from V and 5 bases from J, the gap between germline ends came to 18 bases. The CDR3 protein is CASSPPGDFRETQYF. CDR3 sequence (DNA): TGTGCCAGCAGCCCTCCGGGGGATTTTCGGGAGACCCAGTACTTC.

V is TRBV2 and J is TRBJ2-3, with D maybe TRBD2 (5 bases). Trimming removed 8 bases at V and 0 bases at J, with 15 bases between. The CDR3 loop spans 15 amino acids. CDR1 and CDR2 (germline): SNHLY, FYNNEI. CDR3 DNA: TGTGCCAGCGGGTCGAGGGCCCTAAGCACAGATACGCAGTATTTT. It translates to CASGSRALSTDTQYF.